The T cell receptor beta chain under discussion was sequenced for a study of blood T cell repertoires in COVID-19. Turning to the study itself: The United States, Italy and Spain were the sources of the acute and convalescent COVID-19 samples. PBMCs, B-cell-depleted T cells, or T cells were the source of the cDNA or gDNA that made up the material.

How the authors handled the data: Amplification of reference gene primers provided the estimated nucleated cell counts. Produced via immunoSEQ multiplex PCR; TCRdb's table is partial and in-frame only. D and trimming were read from the DNA, whereas the V and J calls and clone size are those reported in that table. Of around 150,000 clones listed, approximately 91% were seen once; the top ten hold roughly 2.3%. Concerning this clone itself: Other DNA sequences from this sample encode an identical CDR3 as well.

CDR1 SGHRS and CDR2 YFSETQ come from the germline V gene. CDR3 length: 13 amino acids. The V end was cut by 3 bases, the J end by 1 base, with 7 bases between. The sequence was obtained from a young man with acute or convalescent COVID-19. This rearrangement joins TRBV5-1 to TRBJ1-1; a possible D gene is TRBD1 (5 bases). The sample taken for sequencing was peripheral blood. In DNA, the CDR3 is TGCGCCAGCAGCTCAGGACAGAACACTGAAGCTTTCTTT. Residues: CASSSGQNTEAFF. Together with reference TRBV5-1 and TRBJ1-1, the CDR3 gives the full variable domain: KAGVTQTPRYLIKTRGQQVTLSCSPISGHRSVSWYQQTPGQGLQFLFEYFSETQRNKGNFPGRFSGRQFSNSRSEMNVSTLELGDSALYLCASSSGQNTEAFFGQGTRLTVV.